This TCR beta chain was identified in a study of CD8+CD57+ T cells in acquired aplastic anemia. In germline, CDR1 is SGHVS, CDR2 FQNEAQ. V shed 3 bases and J shed 13 bases, with 24 bases lying between them. This CDR3 comprises 15 residues. According to the study, genomic DNA was the template for TCR beta VDJ and CDR3 profiling. MiXCR, run by TCRdb on the reads, gives a single entry per CDR3 protein. The table includes a few hundred thousand distinct CDR3 sequences, roughly 82% detected once. Before being chosen for sequencing, patients had shown CD8+CD57+ cell expansion by flow cytometry. The sequenced material came from sorted CD4+, CD8+, or CD8+CD57+ T cells (not recorded which) from PBMCs. The V gene is TRBV7-8, the J gene TRBJ1-2; possible D gene TRBD1, 5 bases. The sequence was obtained from a human donor with aplastic anemia. The CDR3 DNA is TGTGCCAGCAGCTTGACTGGGGACGGGGAAGATCGTTCCACCTTC. This encodes CASSLTGDGEDRSTF.